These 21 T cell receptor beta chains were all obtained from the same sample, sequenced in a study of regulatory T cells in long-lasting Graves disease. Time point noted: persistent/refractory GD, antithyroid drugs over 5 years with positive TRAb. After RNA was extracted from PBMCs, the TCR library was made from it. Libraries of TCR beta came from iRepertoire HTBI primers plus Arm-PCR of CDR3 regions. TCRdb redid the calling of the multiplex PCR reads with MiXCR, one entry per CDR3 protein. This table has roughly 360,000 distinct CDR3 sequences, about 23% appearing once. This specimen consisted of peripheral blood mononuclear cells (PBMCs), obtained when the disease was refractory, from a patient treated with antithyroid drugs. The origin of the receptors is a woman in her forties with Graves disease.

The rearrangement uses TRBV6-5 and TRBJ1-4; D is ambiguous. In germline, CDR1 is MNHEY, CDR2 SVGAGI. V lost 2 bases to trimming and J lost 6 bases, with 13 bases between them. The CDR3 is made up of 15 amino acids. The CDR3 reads CASSYKEGSYEKLFF. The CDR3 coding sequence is TGTGCCAGCAGTTACAAGGAGGGTTCCTATGAAAAACTGTTTTTT.

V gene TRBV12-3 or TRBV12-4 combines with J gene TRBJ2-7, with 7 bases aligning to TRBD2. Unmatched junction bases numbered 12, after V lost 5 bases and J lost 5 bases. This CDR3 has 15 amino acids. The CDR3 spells CASSPRAGPRDEQYF. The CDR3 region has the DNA TGTGCCAGCAGTCCCCGAGCGGGGCCTCGAGACGAGCAGTACTTC.

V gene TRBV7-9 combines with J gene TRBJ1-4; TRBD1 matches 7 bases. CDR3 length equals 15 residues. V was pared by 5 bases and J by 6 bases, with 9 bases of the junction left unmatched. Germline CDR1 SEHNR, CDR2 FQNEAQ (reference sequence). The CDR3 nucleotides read TGTGCCAGCAGCGTAACGACAGGGTTAGATGAAAAACTGTTTTTT. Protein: CASSVTTGLDEKLFF.

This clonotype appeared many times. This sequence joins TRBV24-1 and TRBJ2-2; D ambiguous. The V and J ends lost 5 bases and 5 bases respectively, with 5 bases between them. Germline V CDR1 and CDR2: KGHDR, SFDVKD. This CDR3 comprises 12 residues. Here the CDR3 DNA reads TGTGCCACCAGTGGTGGAACCGGGGAGCTGTTTTTT. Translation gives CATSGGTGELFF.

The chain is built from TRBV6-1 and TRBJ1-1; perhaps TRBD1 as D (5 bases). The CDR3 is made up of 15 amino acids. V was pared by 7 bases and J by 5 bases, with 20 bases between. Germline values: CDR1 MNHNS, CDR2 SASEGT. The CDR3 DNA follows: TGTGCCAGCATCAACGAACGGGGGTTGTGGACTGAAGCTTTCTTT. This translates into CASINERGLWTEAFF.

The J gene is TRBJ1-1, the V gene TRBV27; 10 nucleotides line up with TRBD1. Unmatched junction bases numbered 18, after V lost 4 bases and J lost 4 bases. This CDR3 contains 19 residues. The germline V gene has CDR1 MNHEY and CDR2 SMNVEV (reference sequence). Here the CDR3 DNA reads TGTGCCAGCAGTTCGTACCTTAGGCAGCGGAGGACAGGGGGCACTGAAGCTTTCTTT. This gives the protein CASSSYLRQRRTGGTEAFF.

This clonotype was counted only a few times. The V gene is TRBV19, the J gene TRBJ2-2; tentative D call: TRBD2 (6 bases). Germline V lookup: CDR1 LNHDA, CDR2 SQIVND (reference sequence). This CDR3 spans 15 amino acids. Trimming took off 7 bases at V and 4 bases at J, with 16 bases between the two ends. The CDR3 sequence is CASKSAGFGTGELFF. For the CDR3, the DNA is TGTGCCAGTAAATCCGCGGGATTCGGCACCGGGGAGCTGTTTTTT.

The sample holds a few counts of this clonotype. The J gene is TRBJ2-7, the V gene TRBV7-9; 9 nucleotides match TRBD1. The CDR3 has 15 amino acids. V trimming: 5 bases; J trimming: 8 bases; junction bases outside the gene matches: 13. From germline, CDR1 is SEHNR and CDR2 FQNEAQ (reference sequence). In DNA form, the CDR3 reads TGTGCCAGCAGCCCATCGCTGGACAGGGGAAACCAGCAGTACTTC. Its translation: CASSPSLDRGNQQYF.

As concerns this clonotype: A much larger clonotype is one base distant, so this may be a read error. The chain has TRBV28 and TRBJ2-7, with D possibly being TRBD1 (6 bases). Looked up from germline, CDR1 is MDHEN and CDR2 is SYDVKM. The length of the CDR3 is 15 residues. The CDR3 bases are TGTGCCAGCAGTTTCCAGGGGCCGCCTTCCTACGTGCAGTACTTC. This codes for CASSFQGPPSYVQYF.

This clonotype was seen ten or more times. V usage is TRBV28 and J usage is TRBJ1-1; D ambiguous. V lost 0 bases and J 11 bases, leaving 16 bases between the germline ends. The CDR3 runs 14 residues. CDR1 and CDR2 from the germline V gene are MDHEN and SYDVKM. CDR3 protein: CASSLWWLHEAAFF. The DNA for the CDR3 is TGTGCCAGCAGTTTATGGTGGCTCCACGAGGCCGCTTTCTTT.

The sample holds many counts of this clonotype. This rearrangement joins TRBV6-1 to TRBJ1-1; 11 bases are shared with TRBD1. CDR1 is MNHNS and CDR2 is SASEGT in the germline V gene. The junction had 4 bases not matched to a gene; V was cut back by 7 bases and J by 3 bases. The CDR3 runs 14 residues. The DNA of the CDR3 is TGTGCCAGCACCTCGGGACAGGGGGACACTGAAGCTTTCTTT. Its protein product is CASTSGQGDTEAFF.

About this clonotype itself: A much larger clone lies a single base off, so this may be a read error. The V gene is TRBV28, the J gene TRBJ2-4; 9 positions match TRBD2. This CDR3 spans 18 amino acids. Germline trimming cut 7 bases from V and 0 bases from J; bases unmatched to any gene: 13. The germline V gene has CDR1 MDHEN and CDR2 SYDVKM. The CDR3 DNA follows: TGTGCCAGCACCCCGCGAGCTAGCGGGGACTTAGCCAAAAACATTCAGTACTTC. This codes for CASTPRASGDLAKNIQYF. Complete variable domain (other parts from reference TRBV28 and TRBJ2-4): DVKVTQSSRYLVKRTGEKVFLECVQDMDHENMFWYRQDPGLGLRLIYFSYDVKMKEKGDIPEGYSVSREKKERFSLILESASTNQTSMYLCASTPRASGDLAKNIQYFGAGTRLSVL.

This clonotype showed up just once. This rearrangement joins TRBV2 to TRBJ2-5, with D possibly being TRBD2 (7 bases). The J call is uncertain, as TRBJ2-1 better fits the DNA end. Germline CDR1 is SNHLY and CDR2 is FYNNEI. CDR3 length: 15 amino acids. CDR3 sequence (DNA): TGTGCCAGCAGTGACAGGCGGGGGCAAGGCAATGAGCAGTTCTTC. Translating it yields CASSDRRGQGNEQFF.

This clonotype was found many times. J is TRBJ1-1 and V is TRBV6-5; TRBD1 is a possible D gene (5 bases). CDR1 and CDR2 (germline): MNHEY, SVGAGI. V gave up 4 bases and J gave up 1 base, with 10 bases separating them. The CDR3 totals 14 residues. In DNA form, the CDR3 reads TGTGCCAGCAGTTTTAGGACAAGGAACACTGAAGCTTTCTTT. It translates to CASSFRTRNTEAFF.

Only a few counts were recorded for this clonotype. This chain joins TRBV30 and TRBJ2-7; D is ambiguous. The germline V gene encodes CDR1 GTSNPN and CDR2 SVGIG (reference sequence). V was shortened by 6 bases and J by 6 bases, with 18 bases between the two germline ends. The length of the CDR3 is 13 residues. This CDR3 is CACNQWAASEQYF. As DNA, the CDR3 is TGTGCCTGCAATCAATGGGCCGCCAGCGAGCAGTACTTC.

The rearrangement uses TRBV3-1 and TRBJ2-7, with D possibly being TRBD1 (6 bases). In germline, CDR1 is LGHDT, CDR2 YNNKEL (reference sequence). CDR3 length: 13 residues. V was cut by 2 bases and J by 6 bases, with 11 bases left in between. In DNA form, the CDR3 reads TGTGCCAGCAGCCAATGGCAGGGGTCCGAGCAGTACTTC. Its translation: CASSQWQGSEQYF.

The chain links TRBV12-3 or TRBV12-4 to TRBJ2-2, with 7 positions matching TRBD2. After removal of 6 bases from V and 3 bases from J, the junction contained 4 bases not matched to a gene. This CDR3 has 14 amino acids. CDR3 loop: CASRISGDTGELFF. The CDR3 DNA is TGTGCCAGCAGAATAAGCGGGGACACCGGGGAGCTGTTTTTT.

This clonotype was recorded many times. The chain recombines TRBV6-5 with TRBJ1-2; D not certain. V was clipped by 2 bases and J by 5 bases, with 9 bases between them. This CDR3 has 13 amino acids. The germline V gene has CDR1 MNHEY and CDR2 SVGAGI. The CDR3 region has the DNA TGTGCCAGCAGTTACGAGGCAATATATGGCTACACCTTC. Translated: CASSYEAIYGYTF.

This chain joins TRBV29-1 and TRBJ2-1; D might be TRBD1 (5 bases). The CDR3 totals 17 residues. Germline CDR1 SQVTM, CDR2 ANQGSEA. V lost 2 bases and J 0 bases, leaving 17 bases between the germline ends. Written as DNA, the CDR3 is TGCAGCGTTGAAACCATAGGGCAGGGCAGCTCCTACAATGAGCAGTTCTTC. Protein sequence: CSVETIGQGSSYNEQFF.

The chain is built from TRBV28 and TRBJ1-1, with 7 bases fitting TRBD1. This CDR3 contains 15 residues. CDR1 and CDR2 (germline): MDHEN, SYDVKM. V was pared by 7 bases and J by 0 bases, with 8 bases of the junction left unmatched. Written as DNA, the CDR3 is TGTGCCAGCACCCGGACAGGAACTATGAACACTGAAGCTTTCTTT. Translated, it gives CASTRTGTMNTEAFF.

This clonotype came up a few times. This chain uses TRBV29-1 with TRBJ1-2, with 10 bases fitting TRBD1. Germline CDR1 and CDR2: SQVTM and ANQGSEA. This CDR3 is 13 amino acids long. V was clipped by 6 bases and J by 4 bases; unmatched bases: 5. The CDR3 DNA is TGCAGCGTGGGGACAGGGGCCGGCTATGGCTACACCTTC. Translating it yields CSVGTGAGYGYTF.